This TCR beta chain stems from a study of PD-1 and CTLA-4 blockade in melanoma. Germline values: CDR1 SEHNR, CDR2 FQNEAQ (reference sequence). With 3 bases removed from V and 0 bases from J, the gap between germline ends came to 7 bases. This CDR3 region has 14 residues. The assay was immunoSEQ multiplex PCR, and TCRdb's table has in-frame clones only and misses some. The table records approximately 33,000 clones, about 91% of them present only once. The clonotype was recovered from a human donor with melanoma. The chain carries TRBV7-9 and TRBJ2-3; TRBD1 is a possible D gene (6 bases). The sequencing used CD8+ T cells from peripheral blood, collected from a patient given anti-PD-1 treatment. CDR3 region: CASSFTGSTDTQYF. In DNA form, the CDR3 reads TGTGCCAGCAGCTTTACAGGGAGCACAGATACGCAGTATTTT.